This is a list of T cell receptor beta chains from one sample in a study of cytomegalovirus exposure and HLA in healthy donors. TCRdb's table, derived via immunoSEQ multiplex PCR, lists solely in-frame clones and lacks some. Found here are roughly 200,000 clones, 70% to 85% of them singletons; the top ten hold about 2.5%. Sequencing input: PBMCs. These receptors came from a woman aged 55-75 years in good health and CMV-seropositive. Both conserved end residues are part of each CDR3. Each record gives: D gene, J gene, clone size, V gene, CDR3 protein, CDR3 DNA. D genes are given only for firm matches. Some rows mark clone size as missing; the rest say once, few, many or name a class of expanded clone.

>TRBD2|TRBJ2-1|.|TRBV15
CATSRVGGGTEQFF
TGTGCCACCAGCAGAGTAGGCGGGGGGACGGAGCAGTTCTTC
>TRBD2|TRBJ2-6|.|TRBV10-3
CAISPARAGVSQGGANVLTF
TGTGCCATCAGCCCCGCTAGGGCGGGGGTATCCCAGGGAGGGGCCAACGTCCTGACTTTC
>.|TRBJ1-1|.|TRBV6-1
CASSFIRGNTEAFF
TGTGCCAGCAGTTTTATTCGGGGGAACACTGAAGCTTTCTTT
>TRBD1|TRBJ1-2|once|TRBV6-5
CASSYSGQGASYGYTF
TGTGCCAGCAGTTACTCGGGACAGGGGGCCTCCTATGGCTACACCTTC
>.|TRBJ2-7|.|TRBV30
CAWSLGATHYEQYF
TGTGCCTGGAGTCTTGGGGCCACCCACTACGAGCAGTACTTC
>.|TRBJ2-3|.|TRBV5-1
CASSLAGGPSTDTQYF
TGCGCCAGCAGCTTGGCCGGGGGGCCTAGCACAGATACGCAGTATTTT
>.|TRBJ1-4|.|TRBV5-1
CASSNQPRAGADEKLFF
TGCGCCAGCAGCAATCAACCGAGGGCGGGGGCTGATGAAAAACTGTTTTTT
>TRBD1|TRBJ1-1|.|TRBV19
CASSARTGIANTEAFF
TGTGCCAGTAGTGCACGGACAGGGATAGCGAACACTGAAGCTTTCTTT
>.|TRBJ2-7|.|TRBV11-2
CASSSGSGGAYEQYF
TGTGCCAGCAGCTCCGGCAGCGGCGGGGCCTACGAGCAGTACTTC
>TRBD2|TRBJ2-2|.|TRBV10-2
CASKVAGGPAGELFF
TGCGCCAGCAAGGTAGCGGGAGGGCCTGCCGGGGAGCTGTTTTTT
>.|TRBJ2-5|.|TRBV30
CAWSVGGRSQETQYF
TGTGCCTGGAGTGTGGGGGGTCGAAGTCAAGAGACCCAGTACTTC
>TRBD1|TRBJ1-1|.|TRBV12-5
CASGGQGSWSTEAFF
TGTGCTAGTGGGGGACAGGGGTCGTGGAGCACTGAAGCTTTCTTT
>TRBD2|TRBJ2-7|.|TRBV18
CASQLTSGHYEQYF
TGTGCCAGCCAATTGACTAGCGGACACTACGAGCAGTACTTC
>TRBD2|TRBJ2-3|.|TRBV5-4
CASSLRLAGADTQYF
TGTGCCAGCAGCTTGAGGCTAGCGGGGGCAGATACGCAGTATTTT
>.|TRBJ1-1|few|TRBV19
CASSQRQVWGAEAFF
TGTGCCAGTAGTCAGCGACAGGTTTGGGGCGCTGAAGCTTTCTTT
>TRBD1|TRBJ1-5|few|TRBV27
CASSFKTGGNSNQPQHF
TGTGCCAGCAGTTTCAAAACAGGGGGCAATAGCAATCAGCCCCAGCATTTT
>TRBD1|TRBJ2-7|once|TRBV30
CAWSTGAYEQYF
TGTGCCTGGAGTACAGGGGCCTACGAGCAGTACTTC
>.|TRBJ1-5|.|TRBV7-9
CASSLDGAKPQHF
TGTGCCAGCAGCTTAGATGGGGCGAAGCCCCAGCATTTT
>.|TRBJ1-4|.|TRBV10-3
CAISETGFGEKLFF
TGTGCCATCAGTGAGACAGGGTTCGGTGAAAAACTGTTTTTT
>TRBD2|TRBJ2-5|once|TRBV18
CASSPSSGVGETQYF
TGTGCCAGCTCACCATCTAGCGGGGTAGGAGAGACCCAGTACTTC
>TRBD2|TRBJ2-7|few|TRBV27
CASSLRSGAYEQYF
TGTGCCAGCAGTCTACGTAGCGGGGCCTACGAGCAGTACTTC
>.|TRBJ1-2|.|TRBV14
CASSQDHSYGYTF
TGTGCCAGCAGCCAAGATCACAGCTATGGCTACACCTTC
>TRBD2|TRBJ2-5|.|TRBV7-9
CASSSGTSGSLETQYF
TGTGCCAGCAGCTCAGGGACTAGCGGGAGTCTGGAGACCCAGTACTTC
>.|TRBJ2-2|.|TRBV7-6
CASSLAAQSNTGELFF
TGTGCCAGCAGCTTAGCGGCACAATCGAACACCGGGGAGCTGTTTTTT
>TRBD2|TRBJ2-1|.|TRBV7-2
CASTGRGWNEQFF
TGTGCCAGCACCGGGAGGGGGTGGAATGAGCAGTTCTTC
>.|TRBJ2-1|few|TRBV5-1
CASSAARGSDYNEQFF
TGCGCCAGCAGCGCCGCTAGGGGTTCAGACTACAATGAGCAGTTCTTC
>.|TRBJ1-5|.|TRBV2
CASVDSYSNQPQHF
TGTGCCAGTGTGGACAGTTATAGCAATCAGCCCCAGCATTTT
>TRBD1|TRBJ2-7|.|TRBV5-1
CASSPSQGQTYEQYF
TGCGCCAGCAGCCCCTCACAGGGGCAAACCTACGAGCAGTACTTC
>TRBD2|TRBJ2-1|.|TRBV2
CASRGLARDNEQFF
TGTGCCAGCAGGGGACTAGCGAGAGACAATGAGCAGTTCTTC
>TRBD1|TRBJ1-1|.|TRBV7-9
CASSFRTGGKAFF
TGTGCCAGCAGCTTTAGAACAGGGGGAAAAGCTTTCTTT
>.|TRBJ2-1|.|TRBV5-1
CASLPLPGGTSYNEQFF
TGCGCCAGCCTCCCACTCCCGGGCGGGACTTCCTACAATGAGCAGTTCTTC
>.|TRBJ1-1|.|TRBV6-5
CASSPYRDKAFF
TGTGCCAGCAGCCCGTACAGGGATAAAGCTTTCTTT
>TRBD2|TRBJ2-1|.|TRBV5-1
CASRGLAGGNEQFF
TGCGCCAGCAGGGGACTAGCGGGAGGCAATGAGCAGTTCTTC
>TRBD1|TRBJ2-2|few|TRBV6-5
CASRRQGAGELFF
TGTGCCAGCAGAAGACAGGGGGCCGGGGAGCTGTTTTTT
>.|TRBJ2-7|.|TRBV7-2
CASSRQRSYEQYF
TGTGCCAGCAGCCGGCAGCGGTCCTACGAGCAGTACTTC
>.|TRBJ2-7|.|TRBV11-2
CASSLTGNSYEQYF
TGTGCCAGCAGCTTAACAGGGAACTCCTACGAGCAGTACTTC
>.|TRBJ2-3|.|TRBV5-1
CASSLDTGTDTQYF
TGCGCCAGCAGCTTGGATACGGGCACAGATACGCAGTATTTT
>TRBD1|TRBJ1-2|.|TRBV6-5
CASSYSTGGYGYTF
TGTGCCAGCAGTTACTCTACAGGGGGCTATGGCTACACCTTC
>.|TRBJ2-7|.|TRBV7-9
CASRGTGSYEQYF
TGTGCCAGCCGGGGGACCGGCTCCTACGAGCAGTACTTC
>TRBD2|TRBJ2-5|.|TRBV5-6
CASSLSGGVAETQYF
TGTGCCAGCAGCCTTAGCGGGGGGGTGGCAGAGACCCAGTACTTC
>TRBD2|TRBJ2-3|.|TRBV4-1
CASSQDGRTSGRGRGTDTQYF
TGCGCCAGCAGCCAAGATGGTAGGACTAGCGGCCGGGGGCGGGGCACAGATACGCAGTATTTT
>.|TRBJ2-2|.|TRBV28
CASSLMGGWTGELFF
TGTGCCAGCAGTTTAATGGGGGGATGGACCGGGGAGCTGTTTTTT
>.|TRBJ1-1|.|TRBV28
CASSSSPTYEAFF
TGTGCCAGCAGTTCCTCCCCTACGTATGAAGCTTTCTTT
>.|TRBJ1-3|few|TRBV5-6
CASSLGRHTGNTIYF
TGTGCCAGCAGCTTGGGACGACACACTGGAAACACCATATATTTT
>TRBD2|TRBJ2-1|.|TRBV29-1
CSVEDGLASYPPQTEQFF
TGCAGCGTTGAGGATGGACTAGCATCCTACCCGCCCCAGACTGAGCAGTTCTTC
>TRBD1|TRBJ1-2|.|TRBV7-9
CASSWEKGQLNYGYTF
TGTGCCAGCAGCTGGGAAAAGGGACAGCTTAACTATGGCTACACCTTC
>.|TRBJ2-3|few|TRBV7-9
CASSSGQDTQYF
TGTGCCAGCAGTTCCGGACAGGATACGCAGTATTTT